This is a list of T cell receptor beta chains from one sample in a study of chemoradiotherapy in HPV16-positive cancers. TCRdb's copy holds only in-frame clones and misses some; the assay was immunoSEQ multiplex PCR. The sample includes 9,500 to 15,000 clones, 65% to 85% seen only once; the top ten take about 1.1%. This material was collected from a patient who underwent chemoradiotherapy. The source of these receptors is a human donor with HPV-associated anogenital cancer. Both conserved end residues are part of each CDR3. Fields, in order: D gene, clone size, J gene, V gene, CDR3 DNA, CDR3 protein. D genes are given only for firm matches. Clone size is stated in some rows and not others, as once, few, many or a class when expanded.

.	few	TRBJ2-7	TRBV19	TGTGCCAGTAGTTCTAGCTACGAGCAGTACTTC	CASSSSYEQYF
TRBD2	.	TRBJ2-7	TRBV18	TGTGCCAGCTCACCGGCGGGGGTCGAGCAGTACTTC	CASSPAGVEQYF
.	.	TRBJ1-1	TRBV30	TGTGCCCGAGGGGAGAACACTGAAGCTTTCTTT	CARGENTEAFF
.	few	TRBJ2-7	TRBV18	TGTGCCACCGTTGGCAGAGGGGCCACCGAGCAGTACTTC	CATVGRGATEQYF
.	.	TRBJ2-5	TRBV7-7	TGTGCTAGCAGCTCGGGCTGGCAAGAGACCCAGTACTTC	CASSSGWQETQYF
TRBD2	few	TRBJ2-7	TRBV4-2	TGTGCCAGCAGCCAAGATCCTAGCGGGGGCTACGAGCAGTACTTC	CASSQDPSGGYEQYF
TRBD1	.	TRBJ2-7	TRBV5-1	TGCGCCAGCAGCTTGGAGGGACAGACGTCGTCCTTC	CASSLEGQTSSF
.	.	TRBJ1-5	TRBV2	TGTGCCAGCAGTATGACTTACGGCAATCAGCCCCAGCATTTT	CASSMTYGNQPQHF
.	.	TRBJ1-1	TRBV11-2	TGTGCCAGCAGCTTACATGCAGGGGCCGCCCAGAACACTGAAGCTTTCTTT	CASSLHAGAAQNTEAFF
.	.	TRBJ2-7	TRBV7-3	TGTGCCAGCAGCCTCAACAGCCGTTCCGGGGAGCAGTACTTC	CASSLNSRSGEQYF
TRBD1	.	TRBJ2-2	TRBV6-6	TGTGCCAGCACCGAACCGGGACAGGCTGGCACCGGGGAGCTGTTTTTT	CASTEPGQAGTGELFF
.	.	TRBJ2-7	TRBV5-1	TGCGCCAGCAGCCCTGGGACAATTGCCTACGAGCAGTACTTC	CASSPGTIAYEQYF
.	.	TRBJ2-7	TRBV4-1	TGCGCCAGCAGCCGGCTGGAACAGGGTTTCTCCCACGAGCAGTACTTC	CASSRLEQGFSHEQYF
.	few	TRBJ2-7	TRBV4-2	TGTGCCAGCAGCCAAGGGACAGACCAGTACTTC	CASSQGTDQYF
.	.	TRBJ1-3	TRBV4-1	TGCGCCAGCACTCCGATCGGGGTCCCTACTGGAAACACCATATATTTT	CASTPIGVPTGNTIYF
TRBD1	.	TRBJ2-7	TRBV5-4	TGTGCCAGCTCCAAGACCGGGACAGGGTTAAACGAGCAGTACTTC	CASSKTGTGLNEQYF
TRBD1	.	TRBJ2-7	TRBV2	TGTGCCAGCAAGGGACAGGAGTATTACGAGCAGTACTTC	CASKGQEYYEQYF
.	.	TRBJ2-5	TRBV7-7	TGTGCTAGCAGCCTAGGAGCAGGGTCCCAAGAGACCCAGTACTTC	CASSLGAGSQETQYF
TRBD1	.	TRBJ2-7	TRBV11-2	TGTGCCAGCAGCTTAACCGGGACAGCTCCCTACGAGCAGTACTTC	CASSLTGTAPYEQYF
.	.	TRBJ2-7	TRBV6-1	TGTGCCAGCAGTGAAGCGGGTGGGATAGGGCAGTACTTC	CASSEAGGIGQYF
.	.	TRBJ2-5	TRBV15	TGTGCCACCAGCAGAGAGATTTACCAAGAGACCCAGTACTTC	CATSREIYQETQYF
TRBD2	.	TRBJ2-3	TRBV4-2	TGTGCCAGCAGCCGACCTGGGGCGCGGGGGGGCAGCACAGATACGCAGTATTTT	CASSRPGARGGSTDTQYF
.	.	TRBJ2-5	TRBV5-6	TGTGCCAGCAGCAAAACGGACAGCCAAGAGACCCAGTACTTC	CASSKTDSQETQYF
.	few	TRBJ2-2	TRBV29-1	TGCAGCGTTGGGACCGGGAGTGGAACCGGGGAGCTGTTTTTT	CSVGTGSGTGELFF
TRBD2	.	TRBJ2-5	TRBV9	TGTGCCAGCAGCGTGGGAGTTAGCGGGGGGCTGAGGGAGACCCAGTACTTC	CASSVGVSGGLRETQYF
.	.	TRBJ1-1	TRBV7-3	TGTGCCAGCAGCGCACCAGGGGAACCGGCTTTCTTT	CASSAPGEPAFF
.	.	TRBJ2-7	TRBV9	TGTGCCAGCAGCGGGGGGGTTGGCGGGCCCTACGAGCAGTACTTC	CASSGGVGGPYEQYF
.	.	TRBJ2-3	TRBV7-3	TGTGCCAGCAGCTTCGGGACTAGCACAGATACGCAGTATTTT	CASSFGTSTDTQYF
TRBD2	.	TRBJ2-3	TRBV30	TGTGCCTGGACCCAGCGGGGTCGGACAGATACGCAGTATTTT	CAWTQRGRTDTQYF
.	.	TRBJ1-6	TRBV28	TGTGCCAGCAGTTTGGGGACTGAGGTTTCACCCCTCCACTTT	CASSLGTEVSPLHF
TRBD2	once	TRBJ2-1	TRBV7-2	TGTGCCAGCAGCTTCCCGAGTAGCGGGGGTGGTAAGTTCTTC	CASSFPSSGGGKFF
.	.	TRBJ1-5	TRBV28	TGTGCCAGCAGTTCCCAATGGGACGTCGGTGGGCATTTT	CASSSQWDVGGHF
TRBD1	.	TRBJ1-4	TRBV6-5	TGTGCCAGCAGTTACAGAGGGGGACAGGGGAATGAAAAACTGTTTTTT	CASSYRGGQGNEKLFF
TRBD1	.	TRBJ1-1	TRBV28	TGTGCCAGCGGCAGGGGGTATCGCGGCACTGAAGCTTTCTTT	CASGRGYRGTEAFF
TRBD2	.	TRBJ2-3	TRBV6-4	TGTGCCAGCAGCCTGGATCGGAGCGGGGGGGGCGGCACAGATACGCAGTATTTT	CASSLDRSGGGGTDTQYF
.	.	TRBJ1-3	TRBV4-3	TGCACCAGCAGCCAGGTGAGACGGTTGAGCTCTGGAAACACCATATATTTT	CTSSQVRRLSSGNTIYF
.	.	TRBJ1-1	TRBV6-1	TGTGCCAGCAGTGAAGGCGACAGCGGTTACACTGAAGCTTTCTTT	CASSEGDSGYTEAFF
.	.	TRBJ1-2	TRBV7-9	TGTGCCAGCAGCTTCGTCGAGGCGGCCACTATCACCTTC	CASSFVEAATITF
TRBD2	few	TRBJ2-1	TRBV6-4	TGTGCCAGCAGTGACAGCGGGGGGGCCTACAATGAGCAGTTCTTC	CASSDSGGAYNEQFF
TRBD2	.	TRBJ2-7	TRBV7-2	TGTGCCAGCAGACCTACTAGCGGGGAGCCCTACGAGCAGTACTTC	CASRPTSGEPYEQYF
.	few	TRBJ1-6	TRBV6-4	TGTGCCAGCAGTGAAAAGCCAAATTCACCCCTCCACTTT	CASSEKPNSPLHF
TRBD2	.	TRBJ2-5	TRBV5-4	TGTGCCAGCAGCCCGGGGGGGGCTTGGAAAGAGACCCAGTACTTC	CASSPGGAWKETQYF
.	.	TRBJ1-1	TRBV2	TGTGCCAGCAGTGAGGGAGGGACTGAAGCTTTCTTT	CASSEGGTEAFF
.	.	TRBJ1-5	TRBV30	TGTGCCTGGAGTGTACTCGGAGGTCAGCCCCAGCATTTT	CAWSVLGGQPQHF
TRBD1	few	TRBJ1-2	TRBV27	TGTGCCAGCAGTTTACAGGCGATACAGGGACAGGGGAATGGCTACACCTTC	CASSLQAIQGQGNGYTF